This record covers a single T cell receptor (beta chain). Its antigen is unidentified. The naive CD8+ gate required CD45RO-CCR7+CD27+CD95- phenotype. The entry originates in a study of CXCR3-negative and CXCR3-positive naive CD8 T cells. Overall study findings and caveats: With respect to TRBV-TRBJ usage, naive CXCR3-negative and CXCR3-positive cells were similar; memory differed. CXCR3-positive naive cells had more hydrophobic TRB CDR3s than CXCR3-negative naive cells. Cryopreserved cells showed partially decreased CXCR3 expression, and most assays used fresh PBMCs.

Researchers prepared the TRB cDNA libraries using 5' RACE with UMI labels. TCRdb reanalyzed the 5' RACE reads, giving one entry per CDR3 protein sequence and no DNA. This sample contains about 90,000 distinct CDR3 sequences. Sequencing input: naive CXCR3- CD8+ T cells from blood. This sample's subset: CD45RO-CCR7+CD27+CD95- naive CD8+ T cells lacking CXCR3 (TNR3-). This sequence originates from a human donor in good health. Some clones in this sample may be carry-over from other donors' samples.

CDR3 residues: CASTLLAGLRNEQFF. V is TRBV12-3 or TRBV12-4 and J is TRBJ2-1; there is no DNA to check the TCRdb D call of TRBD2. This CDR3 has 15 amino acids.